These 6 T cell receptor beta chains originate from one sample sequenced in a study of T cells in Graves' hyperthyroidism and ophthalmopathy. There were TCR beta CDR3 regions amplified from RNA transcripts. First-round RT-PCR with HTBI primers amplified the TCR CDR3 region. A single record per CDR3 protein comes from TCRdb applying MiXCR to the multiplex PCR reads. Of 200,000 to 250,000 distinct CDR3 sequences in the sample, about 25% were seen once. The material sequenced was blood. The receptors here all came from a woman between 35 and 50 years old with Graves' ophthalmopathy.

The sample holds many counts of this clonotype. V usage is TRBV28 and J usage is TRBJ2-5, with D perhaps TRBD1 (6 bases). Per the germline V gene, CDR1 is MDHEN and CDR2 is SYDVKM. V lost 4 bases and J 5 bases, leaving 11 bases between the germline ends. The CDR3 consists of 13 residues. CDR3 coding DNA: TGTGCCAGCAGTTCCTACAGGGAGGAGACCCAGTACTTC. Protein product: CASSSYREETQYF.

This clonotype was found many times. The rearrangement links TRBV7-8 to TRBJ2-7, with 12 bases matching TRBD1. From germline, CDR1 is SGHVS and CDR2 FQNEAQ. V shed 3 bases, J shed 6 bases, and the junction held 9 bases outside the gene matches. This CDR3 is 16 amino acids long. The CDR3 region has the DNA TGTGCCAGCAGCTTTAGCCGGGGACAGGGGGCGGGCGAGCAGTACTTC. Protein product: CASSFSRGQGAGEQYF.

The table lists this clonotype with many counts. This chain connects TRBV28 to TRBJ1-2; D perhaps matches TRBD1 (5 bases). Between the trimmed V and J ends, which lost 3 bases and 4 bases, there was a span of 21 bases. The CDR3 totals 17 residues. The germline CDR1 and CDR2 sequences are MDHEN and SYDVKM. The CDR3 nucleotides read TGTGCCAGCAGTTTGACCCTAAAAGAACCCGGGGCCTATGGCTACACCTTC. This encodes CASSLTLKEPGAYGYTF.

CDR3 DNA sequence: TGTGCCAGCAGCTTAGAAGGCACAGCCTCCTCTGGGGCCAACGTCCTGACTTTC. This encodes CASSLEGTASSGANVLTF. This chain joins TRBV11-2 and TRBJ2-6, with D uncertain. Germline CDR1 reads SGHAT; CDR2 reads FQNNGV. The CDR3 is made up of 18 amino acids. Trimming took off 0 bases at V and 0 bases at J, with 12 bases between the two ends. Complete variable domain (other parts from reference TRBV11-2 and TRBJ2-6): EAGVAQSPRYKIIEKRQSVAFWCNPISGHATLYWYQQILGQGPKLLIQFQNNGVVDDSQLPKDRFSAERLKGVDSTLKIQPAKLEDSAVYLCASSLEGTASSGANVLTFGAGSRLTVL.

In nucleotides, the CDR3 is TGTGCCAGCAGTTACTCCGGGGACCTCCAACGGGGGGAGACCCAGTACTTC. Protein: CASSYSGDLQRGETQYF. The V call is TRBV6-5, the J call TRBJ2-5, with D possibly matching TRBD2 (6 bases). Germline V gene lookup returns CDR1 MNHEY and CDR2 SVGAGI. The CDR3 spans 17 residues. The V end lost 0 bases, the J end lost 5 bases, and 19 bases lay between the germline ends.

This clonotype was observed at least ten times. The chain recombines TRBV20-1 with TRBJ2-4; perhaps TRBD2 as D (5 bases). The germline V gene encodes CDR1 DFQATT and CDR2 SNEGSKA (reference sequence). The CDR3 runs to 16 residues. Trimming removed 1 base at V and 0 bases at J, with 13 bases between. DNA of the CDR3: TGCAGTGCTAGAGCCGAGGCGGGCTTAGCCAAAAACATTCAGTACTTC. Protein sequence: CSARAEAGLAKNIQYF.